The entry below gives a single T cell receptor (beta chain) sequence along with its context. The antigen is undetermined. The sample comes from a study of siplizumab effects on memory and regulatory T cells. The CDR3 extends over 18 amino acids. From germline, CDR1 is SGHKS and CDR2 YYEKEE (reference sequence). V was shortened by 0 bases and J by 0 bases, with 16 bases between the two germline ends. Assays examined around 100,000 TCR templates per sample. Some clones are missing from TCRdb's copy, which holds only in-frame ones; the method was immunoSEQ multiplex PCR. The table has 120,000 or so clones, about nine tenths seen once. Study-level points and caveats: Siplizumab caused a significant drop in alloreactive sequences traceable to unstimulated CD4+ memory cells. Naive T cells appeared more diverse than memory cells and seemed to be major alloresponse contributors. There were only a minor fraction of alloreactive clones that mapped to unstimulated subsets.

This rearrangement joins TRBV5-5 to TRBJ1-3, with D perhaps matching TRBD1 (5 bases). The receptor was isolated from a human donor in good health. What was sequenced was CD4+ T cells sorted from blood. This CDR3 reads CASSLVVRVSSSGNTIYF. Written as DNA, the CDR3 is TGTGCCAGCAGCTTGGTTGTCAGGGTCTCAAGCTCTGGAAACACCATATATTTT.